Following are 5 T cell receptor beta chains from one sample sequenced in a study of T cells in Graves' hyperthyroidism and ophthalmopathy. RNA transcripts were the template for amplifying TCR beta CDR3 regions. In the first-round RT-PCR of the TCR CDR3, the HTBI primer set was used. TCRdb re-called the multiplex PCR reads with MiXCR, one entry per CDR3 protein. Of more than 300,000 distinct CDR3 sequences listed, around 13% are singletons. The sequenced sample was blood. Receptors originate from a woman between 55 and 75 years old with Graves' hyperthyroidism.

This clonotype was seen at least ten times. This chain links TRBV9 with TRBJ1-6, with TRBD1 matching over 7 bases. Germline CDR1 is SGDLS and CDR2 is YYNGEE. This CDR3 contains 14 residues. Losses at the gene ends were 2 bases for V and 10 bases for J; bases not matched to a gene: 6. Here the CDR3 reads CASSVNRGGSPLHF. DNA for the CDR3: TGTGCCAGCAGCGTGAACAGGGGAGGATCACCCCTCCACTTT.

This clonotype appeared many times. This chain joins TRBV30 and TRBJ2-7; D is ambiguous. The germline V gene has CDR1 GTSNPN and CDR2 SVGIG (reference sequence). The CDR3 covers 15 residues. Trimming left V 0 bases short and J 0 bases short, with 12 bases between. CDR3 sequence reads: CAWSVGRRVSYEQYF. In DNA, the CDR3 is TGTGCCTGGAGTGTTGGTCGAAGGGTCTCCTACGAGCAGTACTTC.

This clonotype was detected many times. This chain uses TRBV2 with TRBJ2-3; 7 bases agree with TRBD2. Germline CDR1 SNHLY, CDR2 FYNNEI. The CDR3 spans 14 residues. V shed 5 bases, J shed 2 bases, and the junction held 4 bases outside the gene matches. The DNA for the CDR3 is TGTGCCAGCAGTAAGCGGGAAGTCACAGATACGCAGTATTTT. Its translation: CASSKREVTDTQYF.

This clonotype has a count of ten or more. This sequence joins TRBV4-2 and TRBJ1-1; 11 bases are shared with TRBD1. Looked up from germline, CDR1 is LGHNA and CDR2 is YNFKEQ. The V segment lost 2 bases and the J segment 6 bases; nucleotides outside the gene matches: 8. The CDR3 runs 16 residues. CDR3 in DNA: TGTGCCAGCAGCCAAAGGACAGGGGGCGATTTCGCTGAAGCTTTCTTT. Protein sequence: CASSQRTGGDFAEAFF.

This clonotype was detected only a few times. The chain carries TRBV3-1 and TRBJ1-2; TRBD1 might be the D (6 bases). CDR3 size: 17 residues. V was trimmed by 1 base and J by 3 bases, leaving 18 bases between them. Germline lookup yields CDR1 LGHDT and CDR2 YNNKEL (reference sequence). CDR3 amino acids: CASSQGEGRGTYYGYTF. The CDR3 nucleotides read TGTGCCAGCAGCCAAGGAGAGGGGAGGGGGACATACTATGGCTACACCTTC.